Included here is one T cell receptor (beta chain) sequence, with context. The target of this receptor is not known. The record has no base qualities; no much larger clone is one base away. The data were obtained in a study of T cell responses to AZD1222 COVID-19 vaccine (dated by TCRdb to the early 2020s). Background on the whole study: AZD1222 recipients with second doses at about 4 weeks or about 12 weeks were pooled, because spike-specific TCR depth and breadth did not differ between schedules. TCR sequencing covered some 250 trial participants: 207 given two doses of AZD1222 and 26 given two doses of MenACWY control vaccine. Enrollment into the trials was organized by age into subgroups of 18-55, 56-69 and 70-plus years, and those subgroups contained roughly 150, 30 and 60 TCR-sequenced participants, respectively.

Overall study outcomes, separate from this receptor: After two AZD1222 doses, both the breadth and the depth of spike-specific TCRs were significantly higher than at day 0 and than in MenACWY recipients. The 56-69-year group was small, and its depth increase did not reach significance, likely because of low power. Vaccine-associated CD4 TCRs spanned the whole spike protein, with dominant responses in regions 160-218 and 743-854. Reportedly, almost half of the unique spike-specific TCRs recognized epitopes lying outside the regions that are mutated in the B.1.351 and B.1.1.7 variants. Only six AZD1222 recipients were SARS-CoV-2 seropositive at baseline, limiting conclusions about previously exposed vaccinees. No day 14 peak-response samples were available, so repertoires were characterized only after the peak T cell response. Participants were mostly white British and included more females than males, and it was suggested by the authors that clonal diversity may have been underestimated.

The sample's time point label, in plain terms: baseline before first vaccination. The vaccinee samples were drawn from two UK trials, COV001 and COV002, one of which was a single-blind randomized controlled phase 2/3 trial testing AZD1222 (ChAdOx1 nCoV-19) in healthy adults. For TCRbeta chain sequencing, PBMC samples were collected from trial participants at day 0 and at day 28 after the second dose. Clipping removes 2 bases from V and 5 bases from J, with 6 as the unmatched junction base count. Based on the germline V gene, the CDR1 and CDR2 sequences are MDHEN and SYDVKM. Spanning cysteine to phenylalanine, the CDR3 consists of 14 amino acids. Only the CDR3 portion is preserved as DNA: 42 bases, with reading frame beginning at the first base. The CDR3 regions of human TCRbeta chains were analyzed by immunosequencing. The authors processed their data as follows. Repertoire TCRs were matched against a reference library of SARS-CoV-2-specific TCRs generated with the MIRA antigen-specificity platform. Breadth was defined as the fraction of unique TCRs that were SARS-CoV-2-associated. Depth was defined as the fraction of total T cells that were SARS-CoV-2-associated. Using the MIRA data, each spike-specific TCR was assigned both to the spike region to which the TCR was reactive and to a CD4 or CD8 class. Log10-transformed breadth and depth values were compared by one-way ANOVA with Sidak's multiple comparisons tests. Sourced from immuneACCESS, this table was stored by TCRdb with only in-frame sequences that have V and J called. A share of the clones is absent; for the studies checked, an unresolved V gene accounts for under half, and the remainder has no known explanation. V, J and clone size derive from that table, while D and trimming were established from the DNA sequence. This sample is represented by around 140,000 clones; approximately 90% of them were singletons. The ten most abundant clones make up less than 8.5% of the sample.

This chain is built from TRBV28 and TRBJ2-7, with 7 bases matching TRBD1. This TCR derives from an adult in good health. The material sequenced was peripheral blood, taken on day 0 of AZD1222 vaccination. The sequenced DNA: TGTGCCAGCAGTTTAAGTCACAGGGGCCACGAGCAGTACTTC. This yields the protein CASSLSHRGHEQYF.